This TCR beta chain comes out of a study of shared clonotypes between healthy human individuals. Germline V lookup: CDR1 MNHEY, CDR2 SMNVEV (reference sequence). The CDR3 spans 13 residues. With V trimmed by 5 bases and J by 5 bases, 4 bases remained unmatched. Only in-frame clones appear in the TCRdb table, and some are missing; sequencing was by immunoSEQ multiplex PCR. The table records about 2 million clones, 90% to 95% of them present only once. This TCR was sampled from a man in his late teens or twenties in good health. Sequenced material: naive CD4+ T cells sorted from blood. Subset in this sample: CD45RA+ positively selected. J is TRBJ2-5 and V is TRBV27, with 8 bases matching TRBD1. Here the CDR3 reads CASSADRDETQYF. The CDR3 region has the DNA TGTGCCAGCAGTGCGGACAGGGATGAGACCCAGTACTTC.